The rows below give T cell receptor beta chains drawn from one sample of a study of blood T cell repertoires in COVID-19. Produced via immunoSEQ multiplex PCR; TCRdb's table is partial and in-frame only. The sample has approximately 86,000 clones; around 89% are singletons. The sample was peripheral blood. These receptor sequences come from a man aged 50 to 60 with acute or convalescent COVID-19. Each CDR3 is given with its conserved first and last residue. D genes are given only for firm matches. Some rows mark clone size as missing; the rest say once, few, many or name a class of expanded clone.

d_gene	abundance	v_gene	j_gene	CDR3nt	CDR3aa
TRBD1	-	TRBV5-1	TRBJ1-1	TGCGCCAGCACCCAAACAGGGGGCGCTGTGGGAGCTTTCTTT	CASTQTGGAVGAFF
TRBD1	once	TRBV4-1	TRBJ1-2	TGCGCCAGCAGCGAAACGGGACAGGGGGAAGGCTACACCTTC	CASSETGQGEGYTF
TRBD1	-	TRBV5-1	TRBJ1-2	TGCGCCAGCAGCTTGGCCCGGTTGACAGGGGGCCATGGCTACACCTTC	CASSLARLTGGHGYTF
-	-	TRBV4-1	TRBJ1-2	TGCGCCAGCAGCCAACAGGGTAGCTATGGCTACACCTTC	CASSQQGSYGYTF
-	-	TRBV5-6	TRBJ1-5	TGTGCCAGCAGCTTATTGGCCAGCAATCAGCCCCAGCATTTT	CASSLLASNQPQHF
TRBD1	-	TRBV6-5	TRBJ1-2	TGTGCCAGCAGTATTACAGGGGACTATGGCTACACCTTC	CASSITGDYGYTF
-	-	TRBV6-5	TRBJ2-3	TGTGCCAGCAATACAGGTTCAGACGATACGCAGTATTTT	CASNTGSDDTQYF
-	few	TRBV4-2	TRBJ1-2	TGTGCCAGCAGCCAAGAAGTGAAGGGATGGAGGAGCTATGGCTACACCTTC	CASSQEVKGWRSYGYTF
-	-	TRBV5-1	TRBJ1-3	TGCGCCAGCAGCTTACAGGGCGACTCTGGAAACACCATATATTTT	CASSLQGDSGNTIYF
TRBD1	-	TRBV7-2	TRBJ1-1	TGTGCCAGCAGCTTAGGGGGACAGGGTGAAGCTTTCTTT	CASSLGGQGEAFF
-	-	TRBV5-1	TRBJ2-5	TGCGCCAGCAAAGCGGAACGGGTGGAGACCCAGTACTTC	CASKAERVETQYF
-	once	TRBV2	TRBJ1-5	TGTGCCGGGGGACAACATGGGGATCAGCCCCAGCATTTT	CAGGQHGDQPQHF
TRBD1	-	TRBV11-2	TRBJ2-5	TGTGCCAGCAGCTCCCTACAGGGGACGGCAGAGACCCAGTACTTC	CASSSLQGTAETQYF
-	-	TRBV20-1	TRBJ1-2	TGCAGTGCTATCCAGGGCCTAGGCTACACCTTC	CSAIQGLGYTF
TRBD1	-	TRBV18	TRBJ1-1	TGTGCCAGCTCAGAACAGGGGGCAGAAATGAACACTGAAGCTTTCTTT	CASSEQGAEMNTEAFF
-	-	TRBV3-1/TRBV3-2	TRBJ2-7	TGTGCCAGCAGCCGGACAGCGTCTTATCGCGTCAACGAGCAGTACTTC	CASSRTASYRVNEQYF
TRBD1	-	TRBV7-6	TRBJ1-4	TGTGCCAGCAGCTCAGGACAGGGAGGGGAAAAACTGTTTTTT	CASSSGQGGEKLFF
TRBD2	-	TRBV7-2	TRBJ2-7	TGTGCCAGCAGCTTTGGACTAGTCTCCAACGAGCAGTACTTC	CASSFGLVSNEQYF
TRBD1	-	TRBV7-2	TRBJ1-2	TGTGCCAGCAGGACAGGGGGCGCGAATGGCTACACCTTC	CASRTGGANGYTF
-	once	TRBV4-1	TRBJ2-7	TGCGCCAGCAGCAGCGCGGCGGGGCTCTCCTACGAGCAGTACTTC	CASSSAAGLSYEQYF
-	once	TRBV2	TRBJ1-6	TGTGCCAGCAAGGGGCGATCACCCCTCCACTTT	CASKGRSPLHF
-	once	TRBV28	TRBJ1-1	TGTGCCAGCAGTTTCGGGGGGGCAATCGTTAACACTGAAGCTTTCTTT	CASSFGGAIVNTEAFF
-	-	TRBV7-9	TRBJ1-2	TGTGCCAGCAGTCCTGGCGGGCAGCACTATGGCTACACCTTC	CASSPGGQHYGYTF
-	-	TRBV6-1	TRBJ1-2	TGTGCCAGCAGTGAAGGGAGTAGCTATGGCTACACCTTC	CASSEGSSYGYTF
TRBD1	-	TRBV5-5	TRBJ2-1	TGTGCCAGCAGCTTATTAACACAGGGGGGTAGAGGTGAGCAGTTCTTC	CASSLLTQGGRGEQFF
-	-	TRBV7-9	TRBJ1-1	TGTGCCAGCAGCTTACAGGCGGTGGGGCAAGCTTTCTTT	CASSLQAVGQAFF
-	-	TRBV2	TRBJ1-2	TGTGCCAGCAGTCACAGGCCCGGCTACACCTTC	CASSHRPGYTF
TRBD2	-	TRBV6-5	TRBJ2-7	TGTGCCAGCGGCCGGGGGGGCCGGTTTCGCGAGCAGTACTTC	CASGRGGRFREQYF
-	few	TRBV15	TRBJ1-1	TGTGCCACCAGCACCCGGACTGTTCCTGAAGCTTTCTTT	CATSTRTVPEAFF
-	-	TRBV7-2	TRBJ2-3	TGTGCCAGCAGCTACTCCCCTAGCGCAGATACGCAGTATTTT	CASSYSPSADTQYF
TRBD1	-	TRBV7-3	TRBJ1-2	TGTGCCAGCAGCTTAACCCCCGGGACAGGCGGTGGCTACACCTTC	CASSLTPGTGGGYTF
-	-	TRBV15	TRBJ2-2	TGTGCCACCAGCAGAGATCAAACTACCGGGGAGCTGTTTTTT	CATSRDQTTGELFF
-	-	TRBV19	TRBJ1-1	TGTGCCAGTAGCCTAGAGGGTGGGACTGAAGCTTTCTTT	CASSLEGGTEAFF
-	-	TRBV3-1/TRBV3-2	TRBJ1-4	TGTGCCAGCTCCCTAAGTTTGGAGGCTAAACTGTTTTTT	CASSLSLEAKLFF